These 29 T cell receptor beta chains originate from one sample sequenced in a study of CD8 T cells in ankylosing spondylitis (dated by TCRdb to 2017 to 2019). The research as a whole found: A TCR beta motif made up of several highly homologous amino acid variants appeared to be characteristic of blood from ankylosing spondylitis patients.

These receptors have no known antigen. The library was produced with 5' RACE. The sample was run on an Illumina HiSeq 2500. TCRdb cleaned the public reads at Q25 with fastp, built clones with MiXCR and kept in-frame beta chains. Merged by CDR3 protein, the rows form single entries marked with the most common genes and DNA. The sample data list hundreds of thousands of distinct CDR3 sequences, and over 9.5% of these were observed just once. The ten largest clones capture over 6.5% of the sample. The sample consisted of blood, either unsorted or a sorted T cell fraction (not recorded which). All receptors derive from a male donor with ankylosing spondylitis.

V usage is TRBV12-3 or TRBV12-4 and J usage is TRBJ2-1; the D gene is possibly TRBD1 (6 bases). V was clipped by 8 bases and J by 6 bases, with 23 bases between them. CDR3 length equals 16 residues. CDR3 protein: CASPSEPRTAFNEQFF. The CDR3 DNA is TGTGCCAGCCCCTCCGAACCTCGGACAGCTTTCAATGAGCAGTTCTTC.

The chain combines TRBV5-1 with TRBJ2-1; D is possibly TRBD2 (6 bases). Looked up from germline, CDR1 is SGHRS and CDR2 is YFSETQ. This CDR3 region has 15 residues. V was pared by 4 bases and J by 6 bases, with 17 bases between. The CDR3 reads CASSTKEGVGNEQFF. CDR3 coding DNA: TGCGCCAGCAGCACTAAGGAGGGAGTGGGCAATGAGCAGTTCTTC.

CDR3 residues: CASSVRGINNEQFF. Here the CDR3 DNA reads TGTGCCAGCAGTGTCCGCGGGATCAACAATGAGCAGTTCTTC. The V call is TRBV6-1, the J call TRBJ2-1, with a tentative D call TRBD2 (6 bases). Looked up from germline, CDR1 is MNHNS and CDR2 is SASEGT. The CDR3 has 14 amino acids. The V gene lost 4 bases and the J gene lost 5 bases, with 12 bases spanning the gap.

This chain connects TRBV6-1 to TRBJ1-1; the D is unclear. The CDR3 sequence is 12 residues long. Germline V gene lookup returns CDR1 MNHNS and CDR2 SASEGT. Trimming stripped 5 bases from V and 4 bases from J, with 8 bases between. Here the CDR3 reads CASSQDFTEAFF. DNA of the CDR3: TGTGCCAGCAGTCAGGACTTCACTGAAGCTTTCTTT.

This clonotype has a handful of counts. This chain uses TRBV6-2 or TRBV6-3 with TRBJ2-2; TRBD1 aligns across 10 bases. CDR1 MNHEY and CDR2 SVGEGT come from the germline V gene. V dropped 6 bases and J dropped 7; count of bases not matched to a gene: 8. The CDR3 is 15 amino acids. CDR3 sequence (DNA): TGTGCCAGCAGCTCCGGGACAGGGGTGTACGGGGAGCTGTTTTTT. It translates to CASSSGTGVYGELFF.

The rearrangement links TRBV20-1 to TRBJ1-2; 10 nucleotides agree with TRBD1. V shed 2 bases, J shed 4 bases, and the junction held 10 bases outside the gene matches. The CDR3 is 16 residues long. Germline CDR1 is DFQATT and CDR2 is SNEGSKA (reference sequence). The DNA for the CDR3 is TGCAGTGCTAGACGACTCGGGACAGGGGATCTCTATGGCTACACCTTC. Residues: CSARRLGTGDLYGYTF.

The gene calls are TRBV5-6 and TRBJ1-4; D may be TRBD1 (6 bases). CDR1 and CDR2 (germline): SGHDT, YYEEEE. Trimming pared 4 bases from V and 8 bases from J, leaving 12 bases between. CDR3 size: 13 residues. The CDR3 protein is CASSPGTTEKLFF. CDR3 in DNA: TGTGCCAGCAGCCCCGGGACAACCGAAAAACTGTTTTTT.

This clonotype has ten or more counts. The CDR3 spells CSGGQTNTEAFF. As DNA, the CDR3 is TGCAGCGGGGGACAGACGAACACTGAAGCTTTCTTT. The chain links TRBV29-1 to TRBJ1-1; 7 bases match TRBD1. The CDR3 has 12 amino acids. V was pared by 7 bases and J by 1 base, with 3 bases of the junction left unmatched. Germline lookup yields CDR1 SQVTM and CDR2 ANQGSEA.

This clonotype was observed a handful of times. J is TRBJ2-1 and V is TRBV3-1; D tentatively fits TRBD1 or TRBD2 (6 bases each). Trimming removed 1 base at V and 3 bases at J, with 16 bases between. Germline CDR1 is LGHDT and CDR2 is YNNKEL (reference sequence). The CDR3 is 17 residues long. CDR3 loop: CASSQVEGQGHYNEQFF. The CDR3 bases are TGTGCCAGCAGCCAAGTGGAGGGCCAGGGACACTACAATGAGCAGTTCTTC.

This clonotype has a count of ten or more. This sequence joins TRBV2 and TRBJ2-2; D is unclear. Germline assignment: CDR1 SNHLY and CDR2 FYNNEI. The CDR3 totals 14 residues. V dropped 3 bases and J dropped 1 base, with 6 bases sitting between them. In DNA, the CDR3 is TGTGCCAGCAGTGATTTCCTGAACACCGGGGAGCTGTTTTTT. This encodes CASSDFLNTGELFF. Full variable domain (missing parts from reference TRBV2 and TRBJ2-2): EPEVTQTPSHQVTQMGQEVILRCVPISNHLYFYWYRQILGQKVEFLVSFYNNEISEKSEIFDDQFSVERPDGSNFTLKIRSTKLEDSAMYFCASSDFLNTGELFFGEGSRLTVL.

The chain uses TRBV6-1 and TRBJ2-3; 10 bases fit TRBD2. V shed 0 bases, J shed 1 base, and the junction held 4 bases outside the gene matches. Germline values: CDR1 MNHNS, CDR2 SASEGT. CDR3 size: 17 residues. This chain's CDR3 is CASSEAIGTSGTDTQYF. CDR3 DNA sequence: TGTGCCAGCAGTGAAGCTATCGGGACTAGCGGCACAGATACGCAGTATTTT.

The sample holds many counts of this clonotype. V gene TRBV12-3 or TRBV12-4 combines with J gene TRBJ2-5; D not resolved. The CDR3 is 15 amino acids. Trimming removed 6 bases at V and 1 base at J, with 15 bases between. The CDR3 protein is CASRDIGSPQETQYF. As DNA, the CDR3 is TGTGCCAGCAGGGATATCGGGTCCCCCCAAGAGACCCAGTACTTC.

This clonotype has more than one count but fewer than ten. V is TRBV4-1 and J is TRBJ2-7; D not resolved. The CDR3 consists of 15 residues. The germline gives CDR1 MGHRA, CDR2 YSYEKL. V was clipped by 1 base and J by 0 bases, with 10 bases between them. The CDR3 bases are TGCGCCAGCAGCCAAGTCTGGAGCGACTCCTACGAGCAGTACTTC. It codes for CASSQVWSDSYEQYF.

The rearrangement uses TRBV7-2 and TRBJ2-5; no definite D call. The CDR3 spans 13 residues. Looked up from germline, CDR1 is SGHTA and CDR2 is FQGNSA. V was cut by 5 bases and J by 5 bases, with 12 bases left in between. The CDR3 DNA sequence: TGTGCCAGCAGCCCCCCAAGTGGGGAGACCCAGTACTTC. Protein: CASSPPSGETQYF.

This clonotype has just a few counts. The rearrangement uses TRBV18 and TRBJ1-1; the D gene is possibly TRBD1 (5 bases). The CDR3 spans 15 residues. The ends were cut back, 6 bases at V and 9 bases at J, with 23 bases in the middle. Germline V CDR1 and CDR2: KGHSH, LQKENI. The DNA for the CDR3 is TGTGCCAGCTCGCTGGGGCGGGGGAAGTACGACAAAGCTTTCTTT. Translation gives CASSLGRGKYDKAFF.

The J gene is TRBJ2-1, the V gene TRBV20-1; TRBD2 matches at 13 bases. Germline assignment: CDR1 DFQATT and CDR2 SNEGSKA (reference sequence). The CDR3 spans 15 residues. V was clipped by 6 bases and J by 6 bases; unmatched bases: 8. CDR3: CSAGLLAGGRNEQFF. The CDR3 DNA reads TGCAGTGCAGGCTTACTAGCGGGAGGGCGCAATGAGCAGTTCTTC.

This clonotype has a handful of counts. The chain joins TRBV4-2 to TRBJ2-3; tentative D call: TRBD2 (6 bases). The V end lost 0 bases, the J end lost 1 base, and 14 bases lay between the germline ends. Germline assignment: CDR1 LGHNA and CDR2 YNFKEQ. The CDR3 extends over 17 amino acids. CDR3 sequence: CASSQDFGGSGTDTQYF. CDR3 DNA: TGTGCCAGCAGCCAAGATTTTGGGGGGTCCGGCACAGATACGCAGTATTTT.

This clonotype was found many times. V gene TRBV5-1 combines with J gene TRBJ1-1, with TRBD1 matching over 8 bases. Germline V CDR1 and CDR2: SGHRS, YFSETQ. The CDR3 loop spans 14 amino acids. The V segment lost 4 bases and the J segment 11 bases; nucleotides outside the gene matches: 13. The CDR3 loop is CASSRTGNLERAFF. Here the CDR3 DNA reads TGCGCCAGCAGCCGGACAGGGAACCTCGAAAGGGCTTTCTTT.

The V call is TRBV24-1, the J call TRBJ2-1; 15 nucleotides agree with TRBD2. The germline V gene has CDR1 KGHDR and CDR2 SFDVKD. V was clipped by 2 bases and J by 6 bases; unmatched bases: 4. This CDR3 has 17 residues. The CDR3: CATSDWTSGRVSNEQFF. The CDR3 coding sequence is TGTGCCACCAGTGATTGGACTAGCGGGAGGGTTTCCAATGAGCAGTTCTTC.

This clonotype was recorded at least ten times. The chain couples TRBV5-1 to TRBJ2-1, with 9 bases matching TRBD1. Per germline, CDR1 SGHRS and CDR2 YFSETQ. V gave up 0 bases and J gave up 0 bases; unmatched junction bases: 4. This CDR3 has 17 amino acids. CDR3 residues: CASSLDGTGSSYNEQFF. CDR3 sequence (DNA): TGCGCCAGCAGCTTGGACGGGACAGGGAGCTCCTACAATGAGCAGTTCTTC.

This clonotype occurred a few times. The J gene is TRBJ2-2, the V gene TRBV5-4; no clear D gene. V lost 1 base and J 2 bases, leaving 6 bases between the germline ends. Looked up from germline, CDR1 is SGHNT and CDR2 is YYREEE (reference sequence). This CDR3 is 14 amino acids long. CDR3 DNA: TGTGCCAGCAGCTTGTACCAAAACACCGGGGAGCTGTTTTTT. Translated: CASSLYQNTGELFF.

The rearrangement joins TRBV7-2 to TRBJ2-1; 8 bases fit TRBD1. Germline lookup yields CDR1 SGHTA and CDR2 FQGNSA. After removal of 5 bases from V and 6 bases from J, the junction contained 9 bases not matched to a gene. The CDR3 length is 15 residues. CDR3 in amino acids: CASSKNRGALNEQFF. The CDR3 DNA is TGTGCCAGCAGCAAAAACAGGGGGGCCCTCAATGAGCAGTTCTTC.

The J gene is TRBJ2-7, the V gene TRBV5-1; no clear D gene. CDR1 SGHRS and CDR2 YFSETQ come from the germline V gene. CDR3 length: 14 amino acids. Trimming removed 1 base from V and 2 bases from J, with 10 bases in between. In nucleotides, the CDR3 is TGCGCCAGCAGCTTGAGGTTAGGGACCTACGAGCAGTACTTC. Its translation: CASSLRLGTYEQYF.

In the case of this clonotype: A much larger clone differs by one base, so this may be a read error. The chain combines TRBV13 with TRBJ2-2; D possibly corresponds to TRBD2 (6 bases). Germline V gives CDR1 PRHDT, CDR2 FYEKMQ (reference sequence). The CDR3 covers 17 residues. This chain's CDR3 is CTSSLGWDSQYGGELFF. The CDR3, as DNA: TGTACCAGCAGTCTAGGTTGGGACTCCCAGTATGGCGGGGAGCTGTTTTTT.

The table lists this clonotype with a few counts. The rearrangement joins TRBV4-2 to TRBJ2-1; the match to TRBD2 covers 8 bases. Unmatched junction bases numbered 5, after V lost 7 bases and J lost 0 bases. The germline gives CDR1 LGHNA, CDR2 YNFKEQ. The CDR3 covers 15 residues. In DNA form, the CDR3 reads TGTGCCAGCAAAACTAGCGGTGTCTCCTACAATGAGCAGTTCTTC. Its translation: CASKTSGVSYNEQFF.

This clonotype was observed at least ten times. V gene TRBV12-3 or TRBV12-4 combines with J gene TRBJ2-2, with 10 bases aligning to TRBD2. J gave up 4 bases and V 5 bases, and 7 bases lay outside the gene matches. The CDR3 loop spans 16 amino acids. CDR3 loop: CASSPGLAELTGELFF. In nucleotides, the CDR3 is TGTGCCAGCAGTCCCGGACTAGCGGAGCTCACCGGGGAGCTGTTTTTT.

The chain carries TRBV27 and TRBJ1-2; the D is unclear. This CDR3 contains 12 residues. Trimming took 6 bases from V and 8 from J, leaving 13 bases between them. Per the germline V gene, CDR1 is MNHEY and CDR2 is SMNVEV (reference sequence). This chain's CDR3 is CASSDPGWGYTF. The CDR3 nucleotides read TGTGCCAGCAGCGACCCTGGATGGGGCTACACCTTC.

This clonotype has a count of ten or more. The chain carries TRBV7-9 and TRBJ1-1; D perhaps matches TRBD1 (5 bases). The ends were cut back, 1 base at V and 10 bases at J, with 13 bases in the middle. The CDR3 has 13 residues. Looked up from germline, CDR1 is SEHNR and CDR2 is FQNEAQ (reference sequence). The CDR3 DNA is TGTGCCAGCAGCTTAGGTCCTTCAGGGTCAGCTTTCTTT. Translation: CASSLGPSGSAFF.

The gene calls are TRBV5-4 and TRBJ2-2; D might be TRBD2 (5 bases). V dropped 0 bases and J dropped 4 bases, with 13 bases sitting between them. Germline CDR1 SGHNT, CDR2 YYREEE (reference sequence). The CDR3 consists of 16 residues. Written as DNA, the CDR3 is TGTGCCAGCAGCTTGGATGGGCGGGTGGGCACCGGGGAGCTGTTTTTT. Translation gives CASSLDGRVGTGELFF.